Each of the 30 T cell receptor beta chains below was sequenced from the same sample in a study of somatic mutations in cytotoxic T cells in rheumatoid arthritis. Profiling relied on immunoSEQ multiplex PCR, and the TCRdb table lists in-frame clones only, not all of them. The sample lists 9,900 or so clones, around four fifths occurring once. Sample: CD8+ T cells sorted from blood. The receptors shown here come from an adult with rheumatoid arthritis.

V gene TRBV27 combines with J gene TRBJ1-5, with TRBD1 as a possible D gene (5 bases). The germline CDR1 and CDR2 sequences are MNHEY and SMNVEV (reference sequence). With 3 bases removed from V and 7 bases from J, the gap between germline ends came to 16 bases. The CDR3 has 15 amino acids. DNA for the CDR3: TGTGCCAGCAGTTTGTATCGGGAGAGGGACCAGCCCCAGCATTTT. Translated: CASSLYRERDQPQHF.

V usage is TRBV9 and J usage is TRBJ2-7; D is tentatively TRBD1 or TRBD2 (5 bases each). Trimming removed 0 bases from V and 3 bases from J, with 25 bases in between. CDR1 is SGDLS and CDR2 is YYNGEE in the germline V gene. The CDR3 runs 19 residues. The CDR3 DNA reads as TGTGCCAGCAGCGTAGATCCCACGACAGATCCTAGCAAAGGCTACGAGCAGTACTTC. As protein: CASSVDPTTDPSKGYEQYF.

This chain uses TRBV2 with TRBJ1-1, with TRBD1 matching over 8 bases. The CDR3 spans 13 residues. V was clipped by 9 bases and J by 1 base; unmatched bases: 4. Germline V gene sequence: CDR1 SNHLY, CDR2 FYNNEI. In nucleotides, the CDR3 is TGTGCCAGACAGGGGGAAGGGAACACTGAAGCTTTCTTT. Translating it yields CARQGEGNTEAFF. The variable domain in full, with the rest retrieved from reference TRBV2 and TRBJ1-1, is EPEVTQTPSHQVTQMGQEVILRCVPISNHLYFYWYRQILGQKVEFLVSFYNNEISEKSEIFDDQFSVERPDGSNFTLKIRSTKLEDSAMYFCARQGEGNTEAFFGQGTRLTVV.

This clone was seen only once. The chain uses TRBV7-8 and TRBJ2-3; TRBD2 is a possible D gene (6 bases). V shed 5 bases and J shed 1 base, with 13 bases lying between them. In germline, CDR1 is SGHVS, CDR2 FQNEAQ. CDR3 length: 15 amino acids. In nucleotides, the CDR3 is TGTGCCAGCAGCCGGGGGAGCCGACGCACAGATACGCAGTATTTT. It encodes CASSRGSRRTDTQYF. Filled out from reference TRBV7-8 and TRBJ2-3, the complete variable domain reads GAGVSQSPRYKVAKRGQDVALRCDPISGHVSLFWYQQALGQGPEFLTYFQNEAQLDKSGLPSDRFFAERPEGSVSTLKIQRTQQEDSAVYLCASSRGSRRTDTQYFGPGTRLTVL.

The chain employs TRBV7-3 and TRBJ2-2, with 7 bases matching TRBD2. Trimming at V came to 8 bases and at J to 7 bases, leaving 1 base not matched to a gene. The V gene's germline CDR1 is SGHTA and CDR2 FQGTGA. CDR3 length equals 11 residues. CDR3 sequence (DNA): TGTGCCAGCGGGAGGGGCGGGGAGCTGTTTTTT. It specifies CASGRGGELFF.

V gene TRBV2 combines with J gene TRBJ1-1, with no clear D. This CDR3 comprises 13 residues. The germline V gene encodes CDR1 SNHLY and CDR2 FYNNEI. The V and J ends lost 3 bases and 1 base respectively, with 6 bases between them. The CDR3 sequence is CASSDRGNTEAFF. CDR3 coding DNA: TGTGCCAGCAGTGATCGAGGGAACACTGAAGCTTTCTTT. The full variable domain, with the rest looked up from reference TRBV2 and TRBJ1-1, is EPEVTQTPSHQVTQMGQEVILRCVPISNHLYFYWYRQILGQKVEFLVSFYNNEISEKSEIFDDQFSVERPDGSNFTLKIRSTKLEDSAMYFCASSDRGNTEAFFGQGTRLTVV.

The chain recombines TRBV5-4 with TRBJ2-1; 13 nucleotides align to TRBD2. CDR1 is SGHNT and CDR2 is YYREEE in the germline V gene (reference sequence). CDR3 length: 16 amino acids. J lost 8 bases, V lost 0 bases, and 5 bases had no gene match. The CDR3 DNA follows: TGTGCCAGCAGCTTGGCTCGGGGGACTAGCGGGGATGAGCAGTTCTTC. It yields the protein CASSLARGTSGDEQFF.

This rearrangement joins TRBV18 to TRBJ1-2; possibly TRBD1 for D (6 bases). Germline-derived CDR1 and CDR2 are KGHSH and LQKENI. Trimming left V 2 bases short and J 8 bases short, with 15 bases between. This CDR3 spans 14 amino acids. CDR3 region: CASSPILQGGGYTF. For the CDR3, the DNA is TGTGCCAGCTCACCAATACTACAGGGCGGGGGCTACACCTTC.

The V gene is TRBV15, the J gene TRBJ2-1; D is uncertain. The CDR3 sequence is 16 residues long. CDR1 and CDR2 (germline): LNHNV, YYDKDF (reference sequence). V dropped 3 bases and J dropped 3 bases, with 15 bases sitting between them. In nucleotides, the CDR3 is TGTGCCACCAGCAGGGGTCCCCCCCGGAGCTACAATGAGCAGTTCTTC. Its translation: CATSRGPPRSYNEQFF.

This clone came up a few times. The chain employs TRBV28 and TRBJ2-7; TRBD1 matches 7 bases. The CDR3 spans 15 residues. V trimming: 6 bases; J trimming: 1 base; junction bases outside the gene matches: 9. Looked up from germline, CDR1 is MDHEN and CDR2 is SYDVKM. CDR3 DNA sequence: TGTGCCAGCAGCCCCGACAGGGATGGGTCCTACGAGCAGTACTTC. This codes for CASSPDRDGSYEQYF.

The V and J genes are TRBV18 and TRBJ2-6; D ambiguous. Trimming took 6 bases from V and 2 from J, leaving 5 bases between them. Germline V gives CDR1 KGHSH, CDR2 LQKENI. This CDR3 contains 13 residues. The CDR3 loop is CASSSAGANVLTF. Written as DNA, the CDR3 is TGTGCCAGCTCGTCGGCTGGGGCCAACGTCCTGACTTTC.

The chain links TRBV6-1 to TRBJ1-1, with TRBD1 as a possible D gene (5 bases). Between the trimmed V and J ends, which lost 6 bases and 8 bases, there was a span of 13 bases. The CDR3 has 12 amino acids. Germline values: CDR1 MNHNS, CDR2 SASEGT. This chain's CDR3 is CASRGPQEEAFF. The CDR3 coding sequence is TGTGCCAGCAGAGGCCCACAGGAGGAAGCTTTCTTT.

Only a few counts were recorded for this clone. The genes are TRBV18 and TRBJ2-1; no reliable D call. The CDR3 extends over 13 amino acids. V lost 4 bases and J 6 bases, leaving 10 bases between the germline ends. Germline CDR1 is KGHSH and CDR2 is LQKENI. CDR3 loop: CASSQQGRNEQFF. CDR3 DNA sequence: TGTGCCAGCTCACAACAAGGGCGCAATGAGCAGTTCTTC.

The rearrangement joins TRBV4-1 to TRBJ2-3; 8 bases map to TRBD2. CDR3 size: 15 residues. Trimming at V came to 4 bases and at J to 3 bases, leaving 6 bases not matched to a gene. Germline V gives CDR1 MGHRA, CDR2 YSYEKL. This chain's CDR3 is CASSLSGRTTDTQYF. For the CDR3, the DNA is TGCGCCAGCAGCCTAAGCGGGAGAACTACAGATACGCAGTATTTT.

This chain uses TRBV27 with TRBJ2-1; D call uncertain. This CDR3 has 15 residues. Trimming removed 3 bases at V and 1 base at J, with 10 bases between. Germline values: CDR1 MNHEY, CDR2 SMNVEV (reference sequence). For the CDR3, the DNA is TGTGCCAGCAGTTTGGCGTCGGGTTCCTACAATGAGCAGTTCTTC. Its protein is CASSLASGSYNEQFF.

V gene TRBV25-1 combines with J gene TRBJ2-5; possibly TRBD2 for D (6 bases). The CDR3 spans 18 residues. The V and J ends lost 4 bases and 5 bases respectively, with 26 bases between them. Germline lookup yields CDR1 MGHDK and CDR2 SYGVNS. The CDR3 loop is CASSAIMWRDHAGETQYF. The CDR3 nucleotides read TGTGCCAGCAGTGCTATTATGTGGCGGGATCATGCCGGCGAGACCCAGTACTTC.

This clone has more than one count but fewer than ten. This sequence joins TRBV27 and TRBJ1-2; D might be TRBD1 (6 bases). There are 15 residues in the CDR3. The germline V gene encodes CDR1 MNHEY and CDR2 SMNVEV (reference sequence). The V end was cut by 2 bases, the J end by 8 bases, with 18 bases between. CDR3 sequence: CASSLDITGSWGYTF. CDR3 DNA sequence: TGTGCCAGCAGTTTAGACATAACAGGGTCGTGGGGCTACACCTTC.

The genes are TRBV29-1 and TRBJ2-3; possibly TRBD2 for D (5 bases). Trimming cost V 8 bases and J 4 bases, with 16 bases left between them. This CDR3 has 13 residues. In germline, CDR1 is SQVTM, CDR2 ANQGSEA. The CDR3 DNA sequence: TGCAGCAGCCACGGGGATATGTCAGATACGCAGTATTTT. This gives the protein CSSHGDMSDTQYF.

This chain joins TRBV7-9 and TRBJ2-2, with a possible D match to TRBD1 (5 bases). This CDR3 is 16 amino acids long. Germline CDR1 reads SEHNR; CDR2 reads FQNEAQ (reference sequence). Trimming took off 1 base at V and 0 bases at J, with 9 bases between the two ends. CDR3 residues: CASSLDEQANTGELFF. CDR3 coding DNA: TGTGCCAGCAGCTTAGATGAACAGGCGAACACCGGGGAGCTGTTTTTT. Variable domain in full (rest from reference TRBV7-9 and TRBJ2-2): DTGVSQNPRHKITKRGQNVTFRCDPISEHNRLYWYRQTLGQGPEFLTYFQNEAQLEKSRLLSDRFSAERPKGSFSTLEIQRTEQGDSAMYLCASSLDEQANTGELFFGEGSRLTVL.

The rearrangement links TRBV13 to TRBJ2-7, with a tentative D call TRBD1 (6 bases). The CDR3 is 16 residues long. V gave up 1 base and J gave up 3 bases, with 16 bases separating them. The germline V gene encodes CDR1 PRHDT and CDR2 FYEKMQ (reference sequence). The CDR3 DNA sequence: TGTGCCAGCAGCTTAGCCCACACAGGGTTGGGCTACGAGCAGTACTTC. This gives the protein CASSLAHTGLGYEQYF.

The chain links TRBV29-1 to TRBJ1-1, with D possibly being TRBD1 (6 bases). The length of the CDR3 is 11 residues. Germline CDR1 reads SQVTM; CDR2 reads ANQGSEA. The V and J ends lost 5 bases and 10 bases respectively, with 14 bases between them. Written as DNA, the CDR3 is TGCAGCGTTAAGAGACAGGAGGTAGCTTTCTTT. Protein: CSVKRQEVAFF. Full variable domain (remainder filled in from reference TRBV29-1 and TRBJ1-1): SAVISQKPSRDICQRGTSLTIQCQVDSQVTMMFWYRQQPGQSLTLIATANQGSEATYESGFVIDKFPISRPNLTFSTLTVSNMSPEDSSIYLCSVKRQEVAFFGQGTRLTVV.

This clone was picked up a small number of times. The rearrangement links TRBV4-1 to TRBJ2-7, with D perhaps matching TRBD2 (6 bases). The CDR3 covers 14 residues. Between the trimmed V and J ends, which lost 4 bases and 2 bases, there was a span of 12 bases. Germline assignment: CDR1 MGHRA and CDR2 YSYEKL. The CDR3 nucleotides are TGCGCCAGCAGCCGCGAGCGGAGGGCCTACGAGCAGTACTTC. The encoded protein is CASSRERRAYEQYF.

V usage is TRBV11-3 and J usage is TRBJ2-3; D is uncertain. V was trimmed by 0 bases and J by 2 bases, leaving 6 bases between them. Germline CDR1 SGHNT, CDR2 YENEEA. CDR3 length: 14 amino acids. The chain's CDR3 is CASSLEGNTDTQYF. DNA of the CDR3: TGTGCCAGCAGCTTAGAAGGAAACACAGATACGCAGTATTTT.

This chain links TRBV4-1 with TRBJ1-4; perhaps TRBD1 as D (5 bases). Germline V gene data show CDR1 as MGHRA and CDR2 as YSYEKL. V shed 2 bases and J shed 8 bases, with 15 bases lying between them. The CDR3 covers 15 residues. The CDR3 here is CASSQTSGVGEKLFF. The CDR3, as DNA: TGCGCCAGCAGCCAAACCTCGGGGGTCGGCGAAAAACTGTTTTTT.

This rearrangement joins TRBV12-5 to TRBJ2-1, with TRBD1 matching over 7 bases. Germline trimming cut 9 bases from V and 0 bases from J; bases unmatched to any gene: 5. Germline V lookup: CDR1 LGHNT, CDR2 FRNRAP. The CDR3 has 14 amino acids. The CDR3 sequence is CASTGVSSYNEQFF. The DNA for the CDR3 is TGTGCTAGCACAGGGGTGAGCTCCTACAATGAGCAGTTCTTC.

The table lists this clone with a count of one. The rearrangement uses TRBV30 and TRBJ2-1, with 12 bases aligning to TRBD2. CDR1 and CDR2 from the germline V gene are GTSNPN and SVGIG (reference sequence). V was pared by 4 bases and J by 7 bases, with 8 bases of the junction left unmatched. The length of the CDR3 is 15 residues. In DNA, the CDR3 is TGTGCCTGGAAGTCTAGCGGGGGGGCGTGGAATGAGCAGTTCTTC. Residues: CAWKSSGGAWNEQFF.

The table lists this clone with a count of one. V usage is TRBV9 and J usage is TRBJ2-2; the match to TRBD2 covers 7 bases. With V trimmed by 3 bases and J by 4 bases, 9 bases remained unmatched. The CDR3 totals 16 residues. Germline CDR1 and CDR2: SGDLS and YYNGEE. The CDR3 region is CASSAAPGGGTGELFF. The CDR3 region has the DNA TGTGCCAGCAGCGCGGCCCCCGGCGGGGGCACCGGGGAGCTGTTTTTT.

The chain has TRBV9 and TRBJ2-2; D ambiguous. The germline V and J ends were trimmed by 4 bases and 4 bases, with 5 bases remaining between them. Germline V gives CDR1 SGDLS, CDR2 YYNGEE. The CDR3 contains 12 residues. CDR3 in DNA: TGTGCCAGCAGCAGGAGCACCGGGGAGCTGTTTTTT. Translation: CASSRSTGELFF.

The chain carries TRBV19 and TRBJ2-1; D might be TRBD2 (6 bases). This CDR3 contains 16 residues. Germline values: CDR1 LNHDA, CDR2 SQIVND (reference sequence). V gave up 1 base and J gave up 6 bases, with 16 bases separating them. CDR3 sequence (DNA): TGTGCCAGTAGTATAGTGAGCTCACCCGGGGGCAATGAGCAGTTCTTC. Translation gives CASSIVSSPGGNEQFF.

The rearrangement uses TRBV19 and TRBJ2-1; 8 bases agree with TRBD2. This CDR3 has 15 amino acids. Per the germline V gene, CDR1 is LNHDA and CDR2 is SQIVND (reference sequence). V gave up 8 bases and J gave up 3 bases; unmatched junction bases: 9. CDR3 nucleotide sequence: TGTGCCAGTGGGAACCTAGCGGGCTTCTACAATGAGCAGTTCTTC. It is translated as CASGNLAGFYNEQFF. Combining the CDR3 with reference TRBV19 and TRBJ2-1 gives the whole variable domain DGGITQSPKYLFRKEGQNVTLSCEQNLNHDAMYWYRQDPGQGLRLIYYSQIVNDFQKGDIAEGYSVSREKKESFPLTVTSAQKNPTAFYLCASGNLAGFYNEQFFGPGTRLTVL.